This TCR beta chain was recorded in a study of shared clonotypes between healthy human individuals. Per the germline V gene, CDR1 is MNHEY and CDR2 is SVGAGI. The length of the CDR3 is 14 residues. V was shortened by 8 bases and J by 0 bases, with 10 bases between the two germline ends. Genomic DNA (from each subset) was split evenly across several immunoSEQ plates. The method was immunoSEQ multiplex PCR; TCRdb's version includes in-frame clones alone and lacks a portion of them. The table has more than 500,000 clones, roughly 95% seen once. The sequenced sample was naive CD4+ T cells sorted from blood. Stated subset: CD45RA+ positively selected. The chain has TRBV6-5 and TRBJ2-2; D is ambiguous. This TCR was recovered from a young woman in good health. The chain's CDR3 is CASSQRPNTGELFF. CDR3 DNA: TGTGCCAGCTCCCAACGACCGAACACCGGGGAGCTGTTTTTT.